This TCR beta chain was captured in a study of Graves' ophthalmopathy and Graves' hyperthyroidism (dated by TCRdb to between 2018 and 2020). Context from the whole study: Stable hyperthyroidism was defined as no progression to ophthalmopathy within 18 months of follow-up. The study used signatures of the TCR beta repertoire to tell Graves' ophthalmopathy apart from Graves' hyperthyroidism and to predict which patients would progress to ophthalmopathy. In total, 120 to 150 blood samples were TCR-sequenced: roughly 45 ophthalmopathy, around 75 hyperthyroidism and roughly 17 hyperthyroidism-to-ophthalmopathy patients. To explore V-J signatures that separate ophthalmopathy from hyperthyroidism, a discovery set of fewer than 110 patients was enrolled, consisting of 40 to 45 with ophthalmopathy and fewer than 60 with stable hyperthyroidism. An independent validation cohort comprised around 19 hyperthyroidism patients and about 16 patients who later progressed from hyperthyroidism to ophthalmopathy. In several hyperthyroidism patients, the T-cell repertoire of thyroid tissue was compared with the T-cell repertoire of blood. After sampling, hyperthyroidism patients received methimazole starting at 30 mg daily, and ophthalmopathy patients received high-dose intravenous methylprednisolone.

This clonotype appeared a single time. Its antigen remains unidentified. The junction differs from germline at one of its ends, possibly a read error. Reading from cysteine to phenylalanine, the CDR3 counts 13 amino acids. Kept here is only the CDR3 DNA, which spans 39 bases and is read in frame from base 1. As encoded in the germline V gene (reference sequence), CDR1 is DFQATT while CDR2 is SNEGSKA. Results and caveats for the whole study, not just this receptor: Sample size was not predetermined statistically, and investigators were not blinded to group allocation. In validation, the model predicted ophthalmopathy progression with nearly 71% sensitivity and 72.22% specificity; fewer than 15 predicted patients were CT-confirmed with GO in a median of 6.5 months. Most of the expanded thyroid clonotypes with a frequency above 0.001 were also detected in blood, and it was suggested that the thyroid immune response may be reflected by blood repertoires. Ophthalmopathy was separated from stable hyperthyroidism by the 13-signature model with 85% to 90% sensitivity and approximately 84% specificity in cross-validation and with 80%/75% in the test set.

For repertoire sequencing, TCR beta CDR3 regions were amplified from RNA transcripts. HTBI primers and the Qiagen OneStep RT-PCR kit were used in a first-round RT-PCR, which was followed by a second-round multiplex PCR, size selection and purification. Libraries were sequenced on an Illumina HiSeq2000 using paired-end 100 bp reads. Regarding the original processing steps: SOAPnuke was used to process the reads, removing any read that contained adapters or uncalled bases, had a mean Phred below 15, or lacked an exact match to the constant primer or identifier. COPE v1.2.5 was used to merge high-quality paired reads. Each unique nucleotide sequence was treated as a clonotype, and MiTCR v1.1 was used to align the clonotypes to the IMGT TRB V, D and J references. Only V-J combinations with frequency above 0.0001 were analysed, covering 99.2% of repertoires. For each V-J combination, a TCR clonal expansion and chaos score was defined as the ratio of F50 clonal expansion to chaos observed in the TCRdist matrix. Welch's t-statistics and random forest were used to reduce features to about 13 V-J combinations, which were fed into a naive Bayes classifier. Thyroid-blood repertoire similarity was quantified with the Morisita-Horn index. The public reads were reprocessed in TCRdb via fastp at Q25 and MiXCR, keeping in-frame beta chains. Identical CDR3 protein sequences are pooled into one entry, listed with their most common genes and DNA. For this entry, the V and J calls and clone size follow TCRdb and not the study's own pipeline. This sample is represented by 450,000 to 600,000 distinct CDR3 sequences; roughly 39% of them were singletons. The top ten constitute 3.5% to 4.5% of the sample.

The hyperthyroidism patients were 18 to 65 years old and newly diagnosed, with a disease duration of less than 2 months. Patients were excluded if they had other autoimmune diseases, uncontrolled infections, pregnancy or lactation. Clinical symptoms, serum thyroxine, TRAb, thyroid ultrasound and orbital computed tomography formed the basis of the diagnosis. Total RNA was extracted using Trizol reagent, and RNA quality was checked on an Agilent 2100 Bioanalyzer. The sequence links TRBV20-1 to TRBJ1-4; the D gene cannot be named for sure. This TCR was recovered from an adult man with Graves' hyperthyroidism. Sequenced material: peripheral blood or thyroid tissue (not recorded which). The nucleotide sequence reads as follows: TGCAGTGCTAGTGTAGACGGTAATGAAAAACTGCTTTTT. Translated, this is CSASVDGNEKLLF.